This T cell receptor beta chain was observed in a study of cytomegalovirus exposure and HLA in healthy donors. General study results and limits: Specificity of three CMV-associated chains for CMV antigens was verified in vitro. In a later analysis, specific HLA alleles were associated with some 16,000 TCR beta sequences at a 0.05 false discovery rate. The analysis excluded some indistinguishable V segments, including TRBV6-2 and TRBV6-3.

Trimming cost V 2 bases and J 2 bases, with 11 bases left between them. The CDR3 has 14 residues. Germline V gene lookup returns CDR1 SGHRS and CDR2 YFSETQ. A word on this clone: Its antigen is not identified.

Vbeta (60) and Jbeta (13) primers were used in the PCR. Produced via immunoSEQ multiplex PCR; TCRdb's table is partial and in-frame only. The profile covers roughly 71,000 clones, with 70% to 85% appearing a single time and roughly an eighth taken by the ten largest. What was sequenced was PBMCs. The receptor was isolated from a human donor in good health. The chain couples TRBV5-1 to TRBJ2-7; D might be TRBD1 (6 bases). CDR3 nucleotide sequence: TGCGCCAGCAGCTTTCGGACAGATACCTACGAGCAGTACTTC. It yields the protein CASSFRTDTYEQYF.